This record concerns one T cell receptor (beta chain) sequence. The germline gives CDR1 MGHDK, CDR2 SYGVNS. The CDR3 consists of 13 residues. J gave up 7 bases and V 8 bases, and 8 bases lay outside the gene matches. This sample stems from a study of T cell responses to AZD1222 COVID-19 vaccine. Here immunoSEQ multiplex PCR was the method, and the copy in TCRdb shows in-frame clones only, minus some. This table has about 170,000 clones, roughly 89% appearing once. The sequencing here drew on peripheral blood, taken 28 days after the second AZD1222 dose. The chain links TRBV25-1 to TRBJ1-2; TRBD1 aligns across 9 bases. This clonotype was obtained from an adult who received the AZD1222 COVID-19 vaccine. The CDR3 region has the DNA TGTGCCAGCGAACCACAGGGGGCGAGTGGCTACACCTTC. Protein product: CASEPQGASGYTF.